This T cell receptor (beta chain) was captured in a study of shared clonotypes between healthy human individuals. Study as a whole: The plates for each donor numbered three CD4 naive, three CD4 memory, two CD8 naive and one CD8 memory.

With respect to this clone: The antigen is unknown.

Repertoires were generated with immunoSEQ multiplex PCR, while TCRdb's copy carries only in-frame clones and drops some. Of roughly 1,000,000 clones listed, around 78% are singletons. Germline loops: CDR1 MGHDK, CDR2 SYGVNS. Trimming took off 6 bases at V and 4 bases at J, with 12 bases between the two ends. The CDR3 consists of 13 residues. Study conclusions and caveats: The study generally estimated greater richness for naive than memory subsets.

Division of CD4+ cells produced a CD45RA+ naive subset and a CD45RA-negative memory subset. V and J are TRBV25-1 and TRBJ1-1; D may be TRBD1 (5 bases). This sequence was found in a man between 18 and 29 years old in good health. Some clones in this sample may be carry-over from other donors' samples. The sequencing sample was made of memory CD4+ T cells from PBMCs. Subset specified: CD45RA-negative fraction. CDR3 DNA: TGTGCCAGCAGCAGGGCCCCGGGCACTGAAGCTTTCTTT. It yields the protein CASSRAPGTEAFF.